The 26 T cell receptor beta chains reported below all come from one sample, sequenced in a study of shared clonotypes between healthy human individuals. Assay: immunoSEQ multiplex PCR; the TCRdb copy retains only in-frame clones and omits some. Altogether 2 million to 2.5 million clones are present, approximately 93% being singletons, with the ten largest covering 0.39%. The specimen sequenced was naive CD4+ T cells from PBMCs. Noted subset: CD45RA+ positively selected. The receptors here all came from a man between 18 and 35 years old in good health. Some clones in this sample may be carry-over from other donors' samples.

The V call is TRBV5-1, the J call TRBJ2-2, with 9 bases identical to TRBD2. Trimming removed 1 base from V and 5 bases from J; junction bases left unmatched: 6. This CDR3 has 16 amino acids. Germline V gene lookup returns CDR1 SGHRS and CDR2 YFSETQ. CDR3 in DNA: TGCGCCAGCAGCTTGCCCCCTAGCGGGGAAACCGGGGAGCTGTTTTTT. Translating gives CASSLPPSGETGELFF.

V and J are TRBV28 and TRBJ2-7; TRBD2 matches at 9 bases. V trimming: 8 bases; J trimming: 0 bases; junction bases outside the gene matches: 17. In germline, CDR1 is MDHEN, CDR2 SYDVKM. This CDR3 spans 18 amino acids. The CDR3 protein is CASVSARGLTSGSYEQYF. The CDR3 nucleotides are TGTGCCAGCGTAAGCGCCCGGGGGTTGACTAGCGGCTCCTACGAGCAGTACTTC.

The chain carries TRBV6-1 and TRBJ2-7; no reliable D call. Germline loops: CDR1 MNHNS, CDR2 SASEGT. Trimming cost V 3 bases and J 12 bases, with 12 bases left between them. The CDR3 is made up of 11 amino acids. The CDR3 bases are TGTGCCAGCAGTGACAACCGTTTCGGGTACTTC. This encodes CASSDNRFGYF.

This rearrangement joins TRBV10-3 to TRBJ2-5; D unclear. The V gene lost 2 bases and the J gene lost 5 bases, with 12 bases spanning the gap. The CDR3 has 14 residues. CDR1 is ENHRY, CDR2 SYGVKD, per germline. CDR3 loop: CAISEVRMGETQYF. The CDR3 DNA sequence: TGTGCCATCAGTGAGGTTCGGATGGGGGAGACCCAGTACTTC.

The V gene is TRBV19, the J gene TRBJ2-6; the D is unclear. Germline V CDR1 and CDR2: LNHDA, SQIVND (reference sequence). The CDR3 covers 16 residues. The V end lost 7 bases, the J end lost 0 bases, and 13 bases lay between the germline ends. CDR3 sequence reads: CASTSGSTSGANVLTF. The CDR3 bases are TGTGCCAGTACCTCGGGCAGTACCTCTGGGGCCAACGTCCTGACTTTC. Variable domain in full (rest from reference TRBV19 and TRBJ2-6): DGGITQSPKYLFRKEGQNVTLSCEQNLNHDAMYWYRQDPGQGLRLIYYSQIVNDFQKGDIAEGYSVSREKKESFPLTVTSAQKNPTAFYLCASTSGSTSGANVLTFGAGSRLTVL.

The sample holds one count of this clone. The chain uses TRBV5-1 and TRBJ2-3; tentatively, D is TRBD2 (5 bases). The CDR3 is made up of 13 amino acids. From germline, CDR1 is SGHRS and CDR2 YFSETQ. The ends were cut back, 4 bases at V and 6 bases at J, with 12 bases in the middle. CDR3 DNA: TGCGCCAGCAGCCCCGACTACAGCGATACGCAGTATTTT. This codes for CASSPDYSDTQYF.

The chain has TRBV5-1 and TRBJ2-7; TRBD2 agrees at 13 bases. The CDR3 has 15 residues. Germline V gene sequence: CDR1 SGHRS, CDR2 YFSETQ. V trimming: 0 bases; J trimming: 5 bases; junction bases outside the gene matches: 2. The CDR3 loop is CASSLETSGRNEQYF. CDR3 DNA: TGCGCCAGCAGCTTGGAGACTAGCGGGAGGAACGAGCAGTACTTC. Full variable domain (missing parts from reference TRBV5-1 and TRBJ2-7): KAGVTQTPRYLIKTRGQQVTLSCSPISGHRSVSWYQQTPGQGLQFLFEYFSETQRNKGNFPGRFSGRQFSNSRSEMNVSTLELGDSALYLCASSLETSGRNEQYFGPGTRLTVT.

The chain carries TRBV27 and TRBJ2-3, with D perhaps given as TRBD1 or TRBD2 (5 bases each). CDR3 length equals 15 residues. V lost 8 bases and J lost 4, with 19 bases in between. Germline V gene sequence: CDR1 MNHEY, CDR2 SMNVEV (reference sequence). The CDR3 is CASGPGQVPPDTQYF. The CDR3 DNA follows: TGTGCCAGCGGCCCGGGGCAGGTCCCCCCAGATACGCAGTATTTT.

The chain is built from TRBV12-5 and TRBJ2-2; 12 bases line up with TRBD2. The length of the CDR3 is 16 residues. The germline gives CDR1 LGHNT, CDR2 FRNRAP. Trimming removed 1 base from V and 6 bases from J; junction bases left unmatched: 3. This CDR3 is CASGLGLAGAAGELFF. The CDR3 bases are TGTGCTAGTGGTTTGGGACTAGCGGGAGCCGCCGGGGAGCTGTTTTTT. The full variable domain, its missing parts supplied by reference TRBV12-5 and TRBJ2-2, is DARVTQTPRHKVTEMGQEVTMRCQPILGHNTVFWYRQTMMQGLELLAYFRNRAPLDDSGMPKDRFSAEMPDATLATLKIQPSEPRDSAVYFCASGLGLAGAAGELFFGEGSRLTVL.

This chain joins TRBV14 and TRBJ2-5; no firm D call. Germline CDR1 is SGHDN and CDR2 is FVKESK. The length of the CDR3 is 15 residues. Trimming cost V 4 bases and J 1 base, with 13 bases left between them. The CDR3 DNA follows: TGTGCCAGCAGCCTCCAACCGGTAGGCCAAGAGACCCAGTACTTC. It is translated as CASSLQPVGQETQYF.

The V call is TRBV15, the J call TRBJ2-3; D uncertain. Looked up from germline, CDR1 is LNHNV and CDR2 is YYDKDF (reference sequence). V lost 6 bases to trimming and J lost 0 bases, with 10 bases between them. The CDR3 contains 14 residues. CDR3 region: CATRLEISTDTQYF. The CDR3 nucleotides are TGTGCCACCAGACTGGAAATTAGCACAGATACGCAGTATTTT.

The rearrangement uses TRBV9 and TRBJ2-5, with 9 bases identical to TRBD2. Germline V gene sequence: CDR1 SGDLS, CDR2 YYNGEE. This CDR3 is built from 16 residues. Trimming at V came to 4 bases and at J to 4 bases, leaving 11 bases not matched to a gene. CDR3 loop: CASSPMNSGRRETQYF. DNA for the CDR3: TGTGCCAGCAGCCCCATGAATAGCGGGAGACGAGAGACCCAGTACTTC. Combining the CDR3 with reference TRBV9 and TRBJ2-5 gives the whole variable domain DSGVTQTPKHLITATGQRVTLRCSPRSGDLSVYWYQQSLDQGLQFLIQYYNGEERAKGNILERFSAQQFPDLHSELNLSSLELGDSALYFCASSPMNSGRRETQYFGPGTRLLVL.

This clone appeared a single time. A read error may account for a junction end that differs from germline. The chain couples TRBV10-2 to TRBJ2-7; D ambiguous. CDR1 and CDR2 (germline): WSHSY, SAAADI. This CDR3 spans 14 amino acids. The CDR3 spells CASRTVGISFEQYF. DNA of the CDR3: TGCGCCAGCAGGACGGTGGGAATCTCCTTCGAGCAGTACTTC.

This rearrangement joins TRBV7-2 to TRBJ2-4; D is possibly TRBD2 (6 bases). The germline V gene encodes CDR1 SGHTA and CDR2 FQGNSA. Trimming stripped 4 bases from V and 0 bases from J, with 13 bases between. The CDR3 contains 16 residues. In DNA form, the CDR3 reads TGTGCCAGCAGCTACAGGACTACCGGAGCCAAAAACATTCAGTACTTC. Encoded protein: CASSYRTTGAKNIQYF. The variable domain in full, completed from reference TRBV7-2 and TRBJ2-4, reads GAGVSQSPSNKVTEKGKDVELRCDPISGHTALYWYRQSLGQGLEFLIYFQGNSAPDKSGLPSDRFSAERTGGSVSTLTIQRTQQEDSAVYLCASSYRTTGAKNIQYFGAGTRLSVL.

This clone was observed a few times. J is TRBJ1-1 and V is TRBV30; maybe TRBD1 (5 bases). Trimming took off 4 bases at V and 4 bases at J, with 13 bases between the two ends. The CDR3 extends over 13 amino acids. Per the germline V gene, CDR1 is GTSNPN and CDR2 is SVGIG (reference sequence). CDR3 protein: CAWTGTLGTEAFF. The CDR3 DNA reads TGTGCCTGGACAGGGACCTTGGGCACTGAAGCTTTCTTT.

The CDR3: CASSLVGTEETQYF. For the CDR3, the DNA is TGTGCCAGCAGCTTGGTAGGGACAGAAGAGACCCAGTACTTC. This chain joins TRBV5-4 and TRBJ2-5, with 7 positions matching TRBD1. The CDR3 length is 14 residues. V dropped 0 bases and J dropped 3; count of bases not matched to a gene: 2. Per germline, CDR1 SGHNT and CDR2 YYREEE (reference sequence).

The chain couples TRBV15 to TRBJ2-7; no definite D call. Trimming removed 4 bases from V and 6 bases from J, with 10 bases in between. The CDR3 is 12 residues long. Germline assignment: CDR1 LNHNV and CDR2 YYDKDF (reference sequence). The CDR3 region has the DNA TGTGCCACCAGCACTCGATGGGGCGAGCAGTACTTC. It encodes CATSTRWGEQYF.

This chain joins TRBV28 and TRBJ2-1; 8 bases map to TRBD2. CDR1 is MDHEN, CDR2 SYDVKM, per germline. The ends lost 2 bases at V and 5 bases at J; junction bases unmatched: 11. The CDR3 extends over 17 amino acids. The CDR3 is CASSLVETSDIHNEQFF. The CDR3 DNA sequence: TGTGCCAGCAGTTTAGTAGAGACTAGCGACATCCACAATGAGCAGTTCTTC.

CDR3 in amino acids: CASSLQGASTDTQYF. The CDR3 nucleotides are TGTGCCAGCAGTCTACAGGGGGCGTCGACAGATACGCAGTATTTT. The V call is TRBV6-1, the J call TRBJ2-3, with TRBD1 matching 9 bases. V gave up 5 bases and J gave up 3 bases; unmatched junction bases: 6. Looked up from germline, CDR1 is MNHNS and CDR2 is SASEGT. The CDR3 runs 15 residues.

V gene TRBV11-2 combines with J gene TRBJ2-7; D is unresolved. CDR1 and CDR2 (germline): SGHAT, FQNNGV. V lost 4 bases and J 2 bases, leaving 9 bases between the germline ends. The CDR3 sequence is 13 residues long. CDR3 nucleotides: TGTGCCAGCAGCTCTCCCCTCACCTACGAGCAGTACTTC. The encoded protein is CASSSPLTYEQYF.

The CDR3 DNA reads as TGTGCCAGCAGTGACGGAGACAGGGACGCTTTCTTT. As protein: CASSDGDRDAFF. This sequence joins TRBV28 and TRBJ1-1; 7 bases line up with TRBD1. J was trimmed by 11 bases and V by 5 bases; bases with no gene match: 8. Germline assignment: CDR1 MDHEN and CDR2 SYDVKM. The CDR3 sequence is 12 residues long.

J is TRBJ2-1 and V is TRBV28; tentative D call: TRBD2 (6 bases). Per germline, CDR1 MDHEN and CDR2 SYDVKM. CDR3 length: 11 residues. With 5 bases removed from V and 10 bases from J, the gap between germline ends came to 9 bases. The CDR3 region is CASSVGLEQFF. The CDR3 bases are TGTGCCAGCAGTGTGGGACTGGAGCAGTTCTTC. Drawing the rest from reference TRBV28 and TRBJ2-1, the complete variable domain is DVKVTQSSRYLVKRTGEKVFLECVQDMDHENMFWYRQDPGLGLRLIYFSYDVKMKEKGDIPEGYSVSREKKERFSLILESASTNQTSMYLCASSVGLEQFFGPGTRLTVL.

As concerns this clone: Other DNA sequences in the same sample also yield this CDR3. This CDR3 is CASSSSGANEKLFF. The CDR3 DNA sequence: TGTGCCAGCAGCTCGTCCGGGGCTAATGAAAAACTGTTTTTT. The V and J genes are TRBV7-6 and TRBJ1-4; D gene ambiguous. Trimming shortened V by 4 bases and J by 3 bases, and 9 bases separated the two germline ends. The germline gives CDR1 SGHVS, CDR2 FNYEAQ. CDR3 length equals 14 residues.

V is TRBV5-1 and J is TRBJ2-6; no reliable D call. V was pared by 6 bases and J by 1 base, with 11 bases between. The CDR3 has 15 amino acids. CDR1 is SGHRS and CDR2 is YFSETQ in the germline V gene. The CDR3 region has the DNA TGCGCCAGCAAGCTAGAAGGATCTGGGGCCAACGTCCTGACTTTC. It translates to CASKLEGSGANVLTF.

The gene calls are TRBV25-1 and TRBJ2-7; tentatively, D is TRBD1 or TRBD2 (5 bases each). Germline values: CDR1 MGHDK, CDR2 SYGVNS. V was clipped by 3 bases and J by 5 bases, with 14 bases between them. The CDR3 consists of 14 residues. CDR3 loop: CASSDGTARNEQYF. In DNA form, the CDR3 reads TGTGCCAGCAGTGATGGGACCGCTCGGAACGAGCAGTACTTC.

This chain links TRBV6-4 with TRBJ2-1; no definite D call. The CDR3 is 11 amino acids. With 10 bases removed from V and 6 bases from J, the gap between germline ends came to 10 bases. Germline CDR1 and CDR2: MRHNA and SNTAGT. DNA of the CDR3: TGTGCCATCCTCCTAGGCAATGAGCAGTTCTTC. Its protein is CAILLGNEQFF.